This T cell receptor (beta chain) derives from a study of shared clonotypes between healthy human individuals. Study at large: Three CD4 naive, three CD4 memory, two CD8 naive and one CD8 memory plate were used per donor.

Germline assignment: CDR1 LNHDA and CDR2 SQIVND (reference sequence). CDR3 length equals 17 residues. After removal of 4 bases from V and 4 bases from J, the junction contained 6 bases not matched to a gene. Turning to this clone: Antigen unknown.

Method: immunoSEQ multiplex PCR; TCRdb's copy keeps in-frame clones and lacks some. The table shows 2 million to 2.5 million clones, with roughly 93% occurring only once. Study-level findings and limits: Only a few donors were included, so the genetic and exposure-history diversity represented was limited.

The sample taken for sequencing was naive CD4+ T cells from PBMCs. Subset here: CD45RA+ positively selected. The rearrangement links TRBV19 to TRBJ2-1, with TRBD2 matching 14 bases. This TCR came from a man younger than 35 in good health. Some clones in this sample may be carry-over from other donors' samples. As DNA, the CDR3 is TGTGCCAGTAGTAAGACTAGCGGGAGGGCCGTATACAATGAGCAGTTCTTC. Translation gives CASSKTSGRAVYNEQFF.